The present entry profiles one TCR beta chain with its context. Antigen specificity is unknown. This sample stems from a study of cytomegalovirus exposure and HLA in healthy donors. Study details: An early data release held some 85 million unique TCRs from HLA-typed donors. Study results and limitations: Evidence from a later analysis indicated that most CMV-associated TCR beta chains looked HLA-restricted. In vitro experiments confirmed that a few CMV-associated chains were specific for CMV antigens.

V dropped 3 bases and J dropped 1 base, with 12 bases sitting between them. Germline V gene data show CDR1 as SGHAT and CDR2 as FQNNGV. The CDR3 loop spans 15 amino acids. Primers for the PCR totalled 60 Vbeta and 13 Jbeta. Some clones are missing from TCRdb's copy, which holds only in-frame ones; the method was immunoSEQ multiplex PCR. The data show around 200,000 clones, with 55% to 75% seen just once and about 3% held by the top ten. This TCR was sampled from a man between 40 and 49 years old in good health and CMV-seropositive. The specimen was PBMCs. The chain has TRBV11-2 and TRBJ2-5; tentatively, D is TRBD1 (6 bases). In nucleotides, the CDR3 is TGTGCCAGCAGCTTTTCGGGACACCTCCAAGAGACCCAGTACTTC. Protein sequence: CASSFSGHLQETQYF.